The clone carrying this TCR beta chain is labeled medium-sized (0.01 to 0.1%). TCRbeta libraries were built with three rounds of nested PCR, modified from ARM-PCR. A single record per CDR3 protein comes from TCRdb applying MiXCR to the multiplex PCR reads. This sample carries over 35,000 distinct CDR3 sequences, 60% of them seen once, and the ten largest clones take 45%. No cell sorting was done before RNA was extracted from the tissue. The normal lung tissue was taken more than 3 cm from the tumor edge. These data belong to a study of tumor and adjacent non-tumor tissue in lung cancer. Study-wide context: There were around 11 adenocarcinoma, 2 squamous cell carcinoma and 1 small cell lung cancer cases.

V was clipped by 8 bases and J by 10 bases, with 17 bases between them. The CDR3 contains 12 residues. Germline CDR1 is MNHEY and CDR2 is SVGAGI. V is TRBV6-5 and J is TRBJ1-1, with D possibly matching TRBD1 (6 bases). The sequenced sample consisted of distant non-tumor lung tissue. This receptor was identified in a man in his fifties with non-small cell lung cancer. Written as DNA, the CDR3 is TGTGCCAGCGAGAACAGGGACTTGGGAGCTTTCTTT. It specifies CASENRDLGAFF.